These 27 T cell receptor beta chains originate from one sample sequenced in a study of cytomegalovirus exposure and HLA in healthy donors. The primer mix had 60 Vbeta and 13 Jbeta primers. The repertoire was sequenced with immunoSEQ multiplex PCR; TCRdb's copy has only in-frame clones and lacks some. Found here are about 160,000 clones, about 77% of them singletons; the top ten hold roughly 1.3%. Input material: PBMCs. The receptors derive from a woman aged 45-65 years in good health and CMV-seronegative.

CDR3 residues: CASRGIRTGVLANEKLFF. CDR3 nucleotide sequence: TGTGCCAGTAGGGGAATAAGGACCGGGGTCCTTGCTAATGAAAAACTGTTTTTT. The chain recombines TRBV19 with TRBJ1-4; D uncertain. The CDR3 sequence is 18 residues long. V lost 6 bases and J 3 bases, leaving 23 bases between the germline ends. Germline CDR1 and CDR2: LNHDA and SQIVND (reference sequence).

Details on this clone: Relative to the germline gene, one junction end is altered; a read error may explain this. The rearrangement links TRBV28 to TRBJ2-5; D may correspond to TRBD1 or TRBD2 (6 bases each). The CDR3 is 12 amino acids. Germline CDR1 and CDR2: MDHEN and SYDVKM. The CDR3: CAGRGLLETQYF. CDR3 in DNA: TGTGCCGGCAGGGGACTTCTCGAGACCCAGTACTTC.

CDR3 bases: TGTGCCAGCAGTTTGGCGGCAGGGATCAACGAGCAGTACTTC. Translated, it gives CASSLAAGINEQYF. The chain combines TRBV28 with TRBJ2-7; weak D call: TRBD1 (5 bases). CDR1 is MDHEN and CDR2 is SYDVKM in the germline V gene. V was pared by 3 bases and J by 5 bases, with 14 bases between. The CDR3 is 14 residues long. The full variable domain, its missing parts supplied by reference TRBV28 and TRBJ2-7, is DVKVTQSSRYLVKRTGEKVFLECVQDMDHENMFWYRQDPGLGLRLIYFSYDVKMKEKGDIPEGYSVSREKKERFSLILESASTNQTSMYLCASSLAAGINEQYFGPGTRLTVT.

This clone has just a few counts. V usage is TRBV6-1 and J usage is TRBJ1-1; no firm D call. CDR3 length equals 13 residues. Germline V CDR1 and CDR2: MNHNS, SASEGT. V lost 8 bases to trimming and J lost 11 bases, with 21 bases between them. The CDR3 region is CASGQWTGLLAFF. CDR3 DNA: TGTGCCAGCGGTCAGTGGACTGGGTTATTGGCTTTCTTT.

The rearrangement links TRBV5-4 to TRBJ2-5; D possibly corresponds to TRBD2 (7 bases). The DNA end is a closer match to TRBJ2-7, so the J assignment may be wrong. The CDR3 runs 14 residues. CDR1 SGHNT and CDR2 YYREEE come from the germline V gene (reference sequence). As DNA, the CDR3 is TGTGCCAGCAGCTTGTTCGGGGGGCGATACGAGCAGTACTTC. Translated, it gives CASSLFGGRYEQYF.

The CDR3 DNA sequence: TGTGCCAGCAGCTTAGAATTAGCTAGCGGGACGATTGAGCAGTTCTTC. Translating gives CASSLELASGTIEQFF. The chain couples TRBV7-2 to TRBJ2-1, with TRBD2 matching 9 bases. The length of the CDR3 is 16 residues. Germline V lookup: CDR1 SGHTA, CDR2 FQGNSA. J lost 9 bases, V lost 1 base, and 10 bases had no gene match.

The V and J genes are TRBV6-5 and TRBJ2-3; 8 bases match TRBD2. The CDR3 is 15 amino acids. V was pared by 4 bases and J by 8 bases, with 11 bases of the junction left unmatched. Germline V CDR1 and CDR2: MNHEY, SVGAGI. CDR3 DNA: TGTGCCAGCAGTTTCCGCGGACTAGCTTTCGGTACGCAGTATTTT. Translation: CASSFRGLAFGTQYF.

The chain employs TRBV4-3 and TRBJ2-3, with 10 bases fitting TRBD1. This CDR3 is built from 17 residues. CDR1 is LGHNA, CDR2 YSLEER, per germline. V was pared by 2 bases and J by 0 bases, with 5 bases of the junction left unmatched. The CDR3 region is CASSQSPGQGSTDTQYF. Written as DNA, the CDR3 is TGCGCCAGCAGCCAATCCCCGGGACAGGGGAGCACAGATACGCAGTATTTT.

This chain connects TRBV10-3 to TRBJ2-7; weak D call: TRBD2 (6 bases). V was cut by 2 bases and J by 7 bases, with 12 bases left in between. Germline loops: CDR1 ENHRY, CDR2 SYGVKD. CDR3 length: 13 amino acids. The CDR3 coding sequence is TGTGCCATCAGTGAGACGGGAGCTGGAGAGCAGTACTTC. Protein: CAISETGAGEQYF.

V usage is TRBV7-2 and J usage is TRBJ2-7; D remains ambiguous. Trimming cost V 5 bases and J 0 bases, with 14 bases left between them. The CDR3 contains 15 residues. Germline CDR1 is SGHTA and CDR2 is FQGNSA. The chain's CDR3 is CASSPLRWSSYEQYF. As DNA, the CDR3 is TGTGCCAGCAGCCCCCTCCGATGGAGCTCCTACGAGCAGTACTTC.

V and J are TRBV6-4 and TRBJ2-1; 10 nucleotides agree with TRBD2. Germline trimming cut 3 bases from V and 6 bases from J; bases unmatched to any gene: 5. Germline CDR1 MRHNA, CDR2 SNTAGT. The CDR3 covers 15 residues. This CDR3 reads CASSEQLAGFNEQFF. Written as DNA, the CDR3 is TGTGCCAGCAGTGAACAACTAGCGGGGTTCAATGAGCAGTTCTTC.

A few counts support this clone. The CDR3 DNA follows: TGTGCCAGAAGCTGGACGTATAGGGTAGAGGGCACCGGGGAGCTGTTTTTT. It is translated as CARSWTYRVEGTGELFF. The rearrangement uses TRBV7-5 and TRBJ2-2; TRBD2, the D gene given by the table, was not confirmed from the DNA. TRBV7-5 represents a pseudogene. This CDR3 comprises 17 residues.

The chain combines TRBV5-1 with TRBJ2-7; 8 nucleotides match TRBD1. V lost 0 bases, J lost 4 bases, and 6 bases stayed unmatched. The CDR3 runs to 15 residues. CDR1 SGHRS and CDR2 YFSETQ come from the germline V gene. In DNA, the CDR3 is TGCGCCAGCAGCTTGGCAGGGGGCGCGTCGTACGAGCAGTACTTC. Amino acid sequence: CASSLAGGASYEQYF.

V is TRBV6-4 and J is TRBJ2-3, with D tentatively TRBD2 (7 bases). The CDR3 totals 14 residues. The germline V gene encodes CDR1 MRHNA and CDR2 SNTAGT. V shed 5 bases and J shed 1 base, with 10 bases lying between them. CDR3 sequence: CASSRGAGTDTQYF. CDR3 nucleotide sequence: TGTGCCAGCAGTCGGGGGGCCGGCACAGATACGCAGTATTTT.

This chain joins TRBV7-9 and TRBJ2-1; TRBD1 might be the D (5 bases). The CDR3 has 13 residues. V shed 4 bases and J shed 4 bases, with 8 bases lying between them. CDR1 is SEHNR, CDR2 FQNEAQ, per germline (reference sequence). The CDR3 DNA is TGTGCCAGCAGCTCAGGGCGTTACAATGAGCAGTTCTTC. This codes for CASSSGRYNEQFF.

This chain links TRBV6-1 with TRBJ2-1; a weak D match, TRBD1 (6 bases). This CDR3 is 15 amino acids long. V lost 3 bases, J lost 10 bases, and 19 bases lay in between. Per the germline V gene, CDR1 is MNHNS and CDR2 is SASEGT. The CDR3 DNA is TGTGCCAGCAGTGAGAGGGACATGACCTTTGCGGAGCAGTTCTTC. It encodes CASSERDMTFAEQFF.

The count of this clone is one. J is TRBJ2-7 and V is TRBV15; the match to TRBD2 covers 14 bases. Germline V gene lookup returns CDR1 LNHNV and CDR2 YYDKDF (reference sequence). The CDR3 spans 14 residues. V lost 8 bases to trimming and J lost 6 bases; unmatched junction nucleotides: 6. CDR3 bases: TGTGCCACCGCCCGACTAGCGGGAGGGCGCGAGCAGTACTTC. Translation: CATARLAGGREQYF.

CDR3 amino acids: CASSSRQGNEKLFF. In nucleotides, the CDR3 is TGTGCCAGCAGTTCTCGGCAGGGTAATGAAAAACTGTTTTTT. V is TRBV27 and J is TRBJ1-4, with D possibly matching TRBD1 (5 bases). CDR3 length: 14 residues. CDR1 MNHEY and CDR2 SMNVEV come from the germline V gene (reference sequence). The V gene lost 4 bases and the J gene lost 4 bases, with 10 bases spanning the gap.

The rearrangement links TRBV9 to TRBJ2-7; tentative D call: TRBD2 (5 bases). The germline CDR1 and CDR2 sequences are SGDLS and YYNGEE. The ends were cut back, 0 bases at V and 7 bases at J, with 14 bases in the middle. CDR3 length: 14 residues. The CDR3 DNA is TGTGCCAGCAGCGTAGCACACCTAGCCGGGGAGCAGTACTTC. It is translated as CASSVAHLAGEQYF.

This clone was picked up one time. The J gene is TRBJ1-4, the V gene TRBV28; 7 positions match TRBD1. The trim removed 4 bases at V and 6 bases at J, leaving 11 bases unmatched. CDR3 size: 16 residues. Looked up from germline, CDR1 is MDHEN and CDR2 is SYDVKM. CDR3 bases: TGTGCCAGCAGTTCCCCAGGGGGGACAGACCATGAAAAACTGTTTTTT. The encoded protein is CASSSPGGTDHEKLFF.

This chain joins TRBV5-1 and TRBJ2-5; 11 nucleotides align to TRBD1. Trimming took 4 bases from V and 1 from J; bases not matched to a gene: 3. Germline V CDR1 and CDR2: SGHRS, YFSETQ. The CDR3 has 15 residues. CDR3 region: CASSQGTGGQETQYF. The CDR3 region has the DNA TGCGCCAGCAGCCAAGGGACAGGGGGCCAAGAGACCCAGTACTTC.

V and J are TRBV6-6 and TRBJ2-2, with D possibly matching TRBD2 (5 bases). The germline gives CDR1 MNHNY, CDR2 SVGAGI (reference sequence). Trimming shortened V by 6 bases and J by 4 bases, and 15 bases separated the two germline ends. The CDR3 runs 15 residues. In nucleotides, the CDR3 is TGTGCCAGCAGCCAAGCGAGGGATCCCACCGGGGAGCTGTTTTTT. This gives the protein CASSQARDPTGELFF.

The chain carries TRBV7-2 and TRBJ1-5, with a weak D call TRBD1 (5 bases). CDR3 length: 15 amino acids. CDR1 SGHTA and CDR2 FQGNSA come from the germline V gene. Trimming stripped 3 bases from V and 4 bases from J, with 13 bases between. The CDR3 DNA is TGTGCCAGCAGCTTGGGGGACGGACTAAATCAGCCCCAGCATTTT. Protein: CASSLGDGLNQPQHF.

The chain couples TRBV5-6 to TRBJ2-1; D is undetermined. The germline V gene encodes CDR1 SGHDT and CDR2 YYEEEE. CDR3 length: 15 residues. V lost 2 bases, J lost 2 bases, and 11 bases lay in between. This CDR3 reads CASSFYLGPYNEQFF. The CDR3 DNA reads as TGTGCCAGCAGCTTTTATCTGGGCCCCTACAATGAGCAGTTCTTC. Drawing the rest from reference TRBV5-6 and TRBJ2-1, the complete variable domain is DAGVTQSPTHLIKTRGQQVTLRCSPKSGHDTVSWYQQALGQGPQFIFQYYEEEERQRGNFPDRFSGHQFPNYSSELNVNALLLGDSALYLCASSFYLGPYNEQFFGPGTRLTVL.

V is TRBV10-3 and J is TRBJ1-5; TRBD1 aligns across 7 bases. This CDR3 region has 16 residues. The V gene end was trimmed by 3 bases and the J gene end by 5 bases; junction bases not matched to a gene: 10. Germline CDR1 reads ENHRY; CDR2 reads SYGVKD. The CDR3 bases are TGTGCCATCAGTGACCGGGACAGCTTCGGGGATCAGCCCCAGCATTTT. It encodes CAISDRDSFGDQPQHF.

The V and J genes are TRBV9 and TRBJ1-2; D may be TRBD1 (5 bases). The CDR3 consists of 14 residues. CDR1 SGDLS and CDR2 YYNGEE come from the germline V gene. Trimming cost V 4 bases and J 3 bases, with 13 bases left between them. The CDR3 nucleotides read TGTGCCAGCAGCCTCGGAGGGGCTGACTATGGCTACACCTTC. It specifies CASSLGGADYGYTF.

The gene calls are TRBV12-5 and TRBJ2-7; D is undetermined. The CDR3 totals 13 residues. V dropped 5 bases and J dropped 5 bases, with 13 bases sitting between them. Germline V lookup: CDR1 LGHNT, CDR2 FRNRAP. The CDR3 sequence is CASGPSGGNEQYF. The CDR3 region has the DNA TGTGCTAGTGGTCCGTCGGGTGGAAACGAGCAGTACTTC. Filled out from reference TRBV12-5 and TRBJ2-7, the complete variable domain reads DARVTQTPRHKVTEMGQEVTMRCQPILGHNTVFWYRQTMMQGLELLAYFRNRAPLDDSGMPKDRFSAEMPDATLATLKIQPSEPRDSAVYFCASGPSGGNEQYFGPGTRLTVT.